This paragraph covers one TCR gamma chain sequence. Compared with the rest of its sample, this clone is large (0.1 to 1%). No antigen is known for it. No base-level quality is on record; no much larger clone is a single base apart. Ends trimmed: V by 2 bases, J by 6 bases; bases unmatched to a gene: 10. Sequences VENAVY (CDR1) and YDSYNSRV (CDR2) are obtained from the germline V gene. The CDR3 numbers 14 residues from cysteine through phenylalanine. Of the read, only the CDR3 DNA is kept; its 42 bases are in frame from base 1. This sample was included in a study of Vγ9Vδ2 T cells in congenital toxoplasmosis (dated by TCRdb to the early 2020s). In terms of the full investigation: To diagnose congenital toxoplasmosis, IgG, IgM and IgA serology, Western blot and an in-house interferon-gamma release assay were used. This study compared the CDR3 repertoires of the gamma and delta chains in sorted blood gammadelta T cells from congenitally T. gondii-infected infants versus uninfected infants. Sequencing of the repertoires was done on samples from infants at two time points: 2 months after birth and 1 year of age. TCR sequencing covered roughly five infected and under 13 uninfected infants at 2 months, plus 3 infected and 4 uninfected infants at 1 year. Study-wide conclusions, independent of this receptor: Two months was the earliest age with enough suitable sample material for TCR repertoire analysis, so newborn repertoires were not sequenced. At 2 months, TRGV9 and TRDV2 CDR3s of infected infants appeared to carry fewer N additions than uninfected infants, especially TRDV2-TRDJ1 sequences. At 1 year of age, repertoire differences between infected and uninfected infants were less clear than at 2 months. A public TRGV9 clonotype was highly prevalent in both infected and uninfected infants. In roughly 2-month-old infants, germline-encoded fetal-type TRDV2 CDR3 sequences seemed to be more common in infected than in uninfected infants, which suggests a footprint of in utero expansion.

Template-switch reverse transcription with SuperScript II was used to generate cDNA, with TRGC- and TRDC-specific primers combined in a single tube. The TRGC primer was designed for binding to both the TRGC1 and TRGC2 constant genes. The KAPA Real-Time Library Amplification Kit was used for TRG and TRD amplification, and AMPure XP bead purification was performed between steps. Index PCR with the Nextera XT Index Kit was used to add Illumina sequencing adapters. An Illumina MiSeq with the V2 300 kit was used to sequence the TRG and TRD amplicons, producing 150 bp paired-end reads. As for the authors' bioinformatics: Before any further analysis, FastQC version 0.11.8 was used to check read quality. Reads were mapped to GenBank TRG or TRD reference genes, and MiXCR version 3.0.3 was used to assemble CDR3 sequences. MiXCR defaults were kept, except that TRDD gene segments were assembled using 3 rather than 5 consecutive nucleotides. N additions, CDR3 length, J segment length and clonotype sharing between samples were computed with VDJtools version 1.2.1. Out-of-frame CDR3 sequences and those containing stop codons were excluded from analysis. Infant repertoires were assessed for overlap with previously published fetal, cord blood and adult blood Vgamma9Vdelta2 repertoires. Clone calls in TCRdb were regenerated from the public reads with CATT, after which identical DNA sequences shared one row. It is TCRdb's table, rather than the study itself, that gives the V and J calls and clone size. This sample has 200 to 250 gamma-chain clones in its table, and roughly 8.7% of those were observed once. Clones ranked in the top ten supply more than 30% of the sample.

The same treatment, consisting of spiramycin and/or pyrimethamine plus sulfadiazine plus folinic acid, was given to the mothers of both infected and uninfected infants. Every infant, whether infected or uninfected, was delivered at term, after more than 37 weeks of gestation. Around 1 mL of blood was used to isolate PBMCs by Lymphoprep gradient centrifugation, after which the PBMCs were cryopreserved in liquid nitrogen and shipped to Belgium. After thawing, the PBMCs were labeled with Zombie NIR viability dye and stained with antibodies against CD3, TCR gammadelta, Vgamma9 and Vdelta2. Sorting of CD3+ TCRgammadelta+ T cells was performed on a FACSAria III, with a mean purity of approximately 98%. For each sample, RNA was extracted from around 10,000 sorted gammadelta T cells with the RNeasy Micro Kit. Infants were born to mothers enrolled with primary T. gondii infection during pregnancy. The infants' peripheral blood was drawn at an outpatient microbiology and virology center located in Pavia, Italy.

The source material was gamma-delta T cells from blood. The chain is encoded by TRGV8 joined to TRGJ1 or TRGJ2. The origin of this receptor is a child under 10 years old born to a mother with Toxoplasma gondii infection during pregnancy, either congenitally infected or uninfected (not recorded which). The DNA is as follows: TGTGCCACCTGGGATATTTGGGGGCTTTATAAGAAACTCTTT. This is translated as CATWDIWGLYKKLF.